This T cell receptor (beta chain) came from a study of blood T cells in healthy people across ages. At the level of the study: About one barcoded beta molecule per two T cells came from capture by template switching. Study results and caveats: Aged donors had fewer naive CD4+ cells and lower diversity than long-lived donors. Expanded clonotype changes were possibly confounded by unknown donor CMV status.

The CDR3 sequence is 13 residues long. Germline CDR1 is GTSNPN and CDR2 is SVGIG (reference sequence). Note on this clonotype: Its antigen is unknown. Its ends do not fully match the called genes, so a read error is possible.

With a J-beta primer mix and a sample-barcoded 5' primer, a second PCR ran about 7 to 12 cycles. From the 5' RACE reads, TCRdb called clonotypes with MiXCR, one entry per CDR3 protein. The table includes over 950,000 distinct CDR3 sequences, about two fifths detected once. The gene calls are TRBV30 and TRBJ2-1; weak D call: TRBD2 (5 bases). Material for sequencing was blood. The sequence derives from a young man in good health. The CDR3 sequence is CAGSKDSRNEQFF. For the CDR3, the DNA is TGTGCCGGGAGCAAGGACTCCCGGAATGAGCAGTTCTTC.